A single sample gave rise to the 25 T cell receptor beta chains below, sequenced in a study of CD8 T cells in ankylosing spondylitis. Each CDR3 protein is one row after TCRdb ran MiXCR on the 5' RACE reads. The sample contains under 400,000 distinct CDR3 sequences, under 14% of which appear only once. The material sequenced was blood, either unsorted or a sorted T cell fraction (not recorded which). The receptors shown here come from a female donor with ankylosing spondylitis or in good health (not recorded which).

This clonotype was seen a few times. A junction end diverges from the germline sequence, so it may reflect a read error. The chain carries TRBV4-2 and TRBJ2-1; D perhaps matches TRBD2 (5 bases). Per the germline V gene, CDR1 is LGHNA and CDR2 is YNFKEQ. The CDR3 length is 17 residues. CDR3 loop: CASSYNPPGSVINEQFF. CDR3 DNA: TGTGCTAGCAGCTACAACCCCCCGGGATCGGTGATAAATGAGCAGTTCTTC.

This clonotype was counted a few times. The chain recombines TRBV7-2 with TRBJ2-1; no definite D call. The CDR3 is made up of 15 amino acids. Germline-derived CDR1 and CDR2 are SGHTA and FQGNSA. V gave up 5 bases and J gave up 7 bases, with 18 bases separating them. DNA for the CDR3: TGTGCCAGCAGCAAAAACCTAGGGAAAGTTAATGAGCAGTTCTTC. Translation gives CASSKNLGKVNEQFF. Variable domain in full (rest from reference TRBV7-2 and TRBJ2-1): GAGVSQSPSNKVTEKGKDVELRCDPISGHTALYWYRQSLGQGLEFLIYFQGNSAPDKSGLPSDRFSAERTGGSVSTLTIQRTQQEDSAVYLCASSKNLGKVNEQFFGPGTRLTVL.

This clonotype was observed a few times. The chain is built from TRBV30 and TRBJ2-1; D call uncertain. CDR1 and CDR2 (germline): GTSNPN, SVGIG (reference sequence). The CDR3 extends over 8 amino acids. The DNA of the CDR3 is TGTGCTACAAATGAGCAGTTCTTC. Protein: CATNEQFF.

This clonotype was counted many times. The CDR3 loop is CSALTSGSSNEQFF. CDR3 coding DNA: TGCAGTGCTTTAACTAGCGGGAGTAGCAATGAGCAGTTCTTC. The rearrangement joins TRBV20-1 to TRBJ2-1, with 11 bases aligning to TRBD2. CDR3 length equals 14 residues. With V trimmed by 5 bases and J by 6 bases, 6 bases remained unmatched. Germline CDR1 and CDR2: DFQATT and SNEGSKA (reference sequence).

This clonotype was detected many times. The V and J genes are TRBV20-1 and TRBJ1-6, with 9 bases aligning to TRBD1. This CDR3 comprises 14 residues. With 4 bases clipped from V and 5 bases from J, the junction kept 3 bases outside the gene matches. Germline V lookup: CDR1 DFQATT, CDR2 SNEGSKA (reference sequence). The CDR3 reads CSANGQGNNSPLHF. As DNA, the CDR3 is TGCAGTGCTAACGGACAGGGGAATAATTCACCCCTCCACTTT.

This clonotype has just a few counts. The chain has TRBV7-2 and TRBJ1-5, with a weak D call TRBD1 (6 bases). Germline assignment: CDR1 SGHTA and CDR2 FQGNSA. The V gene lost 1 base and the J gene lost 5 bases, with 12 bases spanning the gap. The CDR3 runs to 15 residues. The CDR3 here is CASSLVLAGDQPQHF. CDR3 coding DNA: TGTGCCAGCAGCTTAGTTTTGGCAGGGGATCAGCCCCAGCATTTT.

The gene calls are TRBV23-1 and TRBJ2-7; 7 bases align to TRBD1. TRBV23-1 counts as an open reading frame of uncertain function. The V segment lost 2 bases and the J segment 6 bases; nucleotides outside the gene matches: 7. CDR3 size: 14 residues. CDR3: CASSQTTGSAEQYF. As DNA, the CDR3 is TGCGCCAGCAGTCAAACGACAGGGTCGGCCGAGCAGTACTTC.

This clonotype was counted many times. The CDR3, as DNA: TGCAGTGCTCACCATTCCTACGAGCAGTACTTC. It specifies CSAHHSYEQYF. This chain uses TRBV20-1 with TRBJ2-7, with D unresolved. The V end was cut by 5 bases, the J end by 1 base, with 6 bases between. CDR3 length equals 11 residues. CDR1 is DFQATT, CDR2 SNEGSKA, per germline (reference sequence).

The chain combines TRBV11-2 with TRBJ2-2, with D perhaps TRBD1 (7 bases). V lost 5 bases and J lost 2, with 21 bases in between. The CDR3 is made up of 18 amino acids. Germline-derived CDR1 and CDR2 are SGHAT and FQNNGV. CDR3 sequence (DNA): TGTGCCAGCAGCATTAGATCGCGGGGACAGAGAAACACCGGGGAGCTGTTTTTT. Amino acids: CASSIRSRGQRNTGELFF.

In its sample, this clonotype was seen many times. The chain is built from TRBV28 and TRBJ1-2; the D gene is possibly TRBD1 (5 bases). The CDR3 covers 13 residues. Trimming took 10 bases from V and 0 from J, leaving 12 bases between them. Looked up from germline, CDR1 is MDHEN and CDR2 is SYDVKM. This CDR3 is CATIREANYGYTF. As DNA, the CDR3 is TGTGCCACCATCAGGGAAGCTAACTATGGCTACACCTTC.

The chain employs TRBV15 and TRBJ2-1; D remains unclear. The ends were cut back, 0 bases at V and 3 bases at J, with 6 bases in the middle. Germline V gene sequence: CDR1 LNHNV, CDR2 YYDKDF (reference sequence). The CDR3 length is 14 residues. The CDR3, as DNA: TGTGCCACCAGCAGAGACAGGTTCTACAATGAGCAGTTCTTC. Its translation is CATSRDRFYNEQFF.

This clonotype has a handful of counts. V gene TRBV10-2 combines with J gene TRBJ1-2, with D possibly being TRBD1 (5 bases). V was pared by 8 bases and J by 4 bases, with 23 bases between. This CDR3 spans 16 amino acids. Germline CDR1 and CDR2: WSHSY and SAAADI. CDR3 amino acids: CASLPTSRELGYGYTF. The DNA for the CDR3 is TGCGCCAGCCTTCCCACCTCCAGGGAGCTTGGCTATGGCTACACCTTC.

There are many counts of this clonotype. This sequence joins TRBV20-1 and TRBJ2-7; TRBD1 matches at 8 bases. CDR1 and CDR2 (germline): DFQATT, SNEGSKA (reference sequence). The CDR3 contains 14 residues. V shed 0 bases, J shed 1 base, and the junction held 2 bases outside the gene matches. CDR3 residues: CSARDGDRSYEQYF. CDR3 bases: TGCAGTGCTAGAGATGGGGACAGGTCCTACGAGCAGTACTTC.

This clonotype was seen repeatedly, ten times or more. This sequence joins TRBV10-3 and TRBJ2-3; D ambiguous. The germline V and J ends were trimmed by 7 bases and 0 bases, with 14 bases remaining between them. This CDR3 is 15 amino acids long. Germline V gene lookup returns CDR1 ENHRY and CDR2 SYGVKD. Here the CDR3 DNA reads TGTGCCATCAAGAGGACGGCGACTAGCACAGATACGCAGTATTTT. As protein: CAIKRTATSTDTQYF.

The rearrangement joins TRBV20-1 to TRBJ2-3; D gene ambiguous. The V end was cut by 6 bases, the J end by 2 bases, with 6 bases between. The CDR3 totals 11 residues. Per the germline V gene, CDR1 is DFQATT and CDR2 is SNEGSKA (reference sequence). CDR3 nucleotide sequence: TGCAGTGCCCACCACACAGATACGCAGTATTTT. Its translation: CSAHHTDTQYF.

This clonotype was recorded many times. The V call is TRBV20-1, the J call TRBJ1-1; D is uncertain. V lost 6 bases and J lost 3, with 17 bases in between. The CDR3 length is 14 residues. Germline CDR1 is DFQATT and CDR2 is SNEGSKA (reference sequence). The CDR3 protein is CSAATADGDTEAFF. The DNA for the CDR3 is TGCAGTGCCGCTACTGCTGACGGGGACACTGAAGCTTTCTTT.

This clonotype was counted ten times or more. This rearrangement joins TRBV10-3 to TRBJ2-7; tentatively, D is TRBD1 (5 bases). Germline-derived CDR1 and CDR2 are ENHRY and SYGVKD. Trimming left V 1 base short and J 0 bases short, with 13 bases between. The CDR3 is made up of 16 amino acids. The CDR3 DNA follows: TGTGCCATCAGTGAGTTCACGGCAGGGTCCTCCTACGAGCAGTACTTC. Its protein product is CAISEFTAGSSYEQYF.

This clonotype appeared many times. The chain combines TRBV25-1 with TRBJ2-1, with D perhaps TRBD2 (5 bases). Germline lookup yields CDR1 MGHDK and CDR2 SYGVNS. Between the trimmed V and J ends, which lost 8 bases and 8 bases, there was a span of 16 bases. This CDR3 is built from 13 residues. The CDR3 DNA follows: TGTGCCAGCTTACAGCCCGTCGGGGATGAGCAGTTCTTC. Residues: CASLQPVGDEQFF.

The rearrangement links TRBV11-2 to TRBJ2-7; 11 bases agree with TRBD2. J gave up 4 bases and V 7 bases, and 15 bases lay outside the gene matches. This CDR3 comprises 17 residues. Looked up from germline, CDR1 is SGHAT and CDR2 is FQNNGV. DNA for the CDR3: TGTGCCAGCACCAAGTACGCCACTAGCGGGGGACGGTACGAGCAGTACTTC. It codes for CASTKYATSGGRYEQYF.

The J gene is TRBJ2-7, the V gene TRBV5-1, with TRBD1 matching 11 bases. Germline loops: CDR1 SGHRS, CDR2 YFSETQ. Trimming removed 5 bases from V and 5 bases from J; junction bases left unmatched: 9. The CDR3 covers 15 residues. The CDR3 nucleotides are TGCGCCAGCAGAAGTCCGGGACAGGGGGAAGACGAGCAGTACTTC. It specifies CASRSPGQGEDEQYF.

In this sample, this clonotype turned up a few times. CDR3 DNA: TGTGCCATCCTCGACAGGCCCTCTGAGGAGCAGTACTTC. Its protein product is CAILDRPSEEQYF. This chain uses TRBV10-3 with TRBJ2-7; a weak D match, TRBD1 (6 bases). The V gene's germline CDR1 is ENHRY and CDR2 SYGVKD. V lost 8 bases, J lost 7 bases, and 18 bases lay in between. The CDR3 contains 13 residues.

This clonotype has ten or more counts. This chain connects TRBV10-1 to TRBJ1-5; D is unclear. CDR1 is WNHNN and CDR2 is SYGVQD in the germline V gene (reference sequence). The CDR3 is 13 amino acids. Trimming left V 5 bases short and J 1 base short, with 6 bases between. CDR3 coding DNA: TGCGCCAGCAGTCAGCTGAGCAATCAGCCCCAGCATTTT. It encodes CASSQLSNQPQHF.

The J gene is TRBJ1-5, the V gene TRBV19; maybe TRBD1 (5 bases). The germline V gene encodes CDR1 LNHDA and CDR2 SQIVND (reference sequence). There are 16 residues in the CDR3. The ends were cut back, 3 bases at V and 6 bases at J, with 18 bases in the middle. As DNA, the CDR3 is TGTGCCAGTAGTATTCGGAGGCCTCAGGGAGGTCAGCCCCAGCATTTT. It yields the protein CASSIRRPQGGQPQHF.

This clonotype was recorded many times. As DNA, the CDR3 is TGTGCCAGCAGCCTGTGGGACAGACAGACCCAGTACTTC. Translation: CASSLWDRQTQYF. The chain couples TRBV7-2 to TRBJ2-5; 7 nucleotides align to TRBD1. The germline gives CDR1 SGHTA, CDR2 FQGNSA. CDR3 length: 13 residues. V was pared by 5 bases and J by 6 bases, with 6 bases of the junction left unmatched.

This clonotype was counted ten times or more. The V call is TRBV7-2, the J call TRBJ2-1, with 8 nucleotides matching TRBD1. CDR3 length: 14 residues. Germline lookup yields CDR1 SGHTA and CDR2 FQGNSA. J gave up 7 bases and V 4 bases, and 6 bases lay outside the gene matches. This CDR3 is CASSSWTGSNEQFF. CDR3 coding DNA: TGTGCCAGCAGCTCATGGACAGGGAGTAATGAGCAGTTCTTC.